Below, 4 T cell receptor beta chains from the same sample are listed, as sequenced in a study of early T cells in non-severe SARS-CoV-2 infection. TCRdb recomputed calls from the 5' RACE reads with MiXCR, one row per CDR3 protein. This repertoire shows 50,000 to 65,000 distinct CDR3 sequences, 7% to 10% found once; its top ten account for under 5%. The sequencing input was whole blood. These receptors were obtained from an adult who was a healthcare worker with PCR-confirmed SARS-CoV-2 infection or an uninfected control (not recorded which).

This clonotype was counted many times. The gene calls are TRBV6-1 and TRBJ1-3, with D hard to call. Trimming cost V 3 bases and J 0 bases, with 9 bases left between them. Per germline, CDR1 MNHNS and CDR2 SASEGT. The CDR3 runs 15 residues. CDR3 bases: TGTGCCAGCAGTGAGAGACAAGTCTCTGGAAACACCATATATTTT. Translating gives CASSERQVSGNTIYF.

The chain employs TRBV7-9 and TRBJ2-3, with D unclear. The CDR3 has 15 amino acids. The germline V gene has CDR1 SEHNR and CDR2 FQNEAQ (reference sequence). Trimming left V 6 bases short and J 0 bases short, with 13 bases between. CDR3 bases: TGTGCCAGCAGTCAACGCAGGTCTAGCACAGATACGCAGTATTTT. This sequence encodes CASSQRRSSTDTQYF.

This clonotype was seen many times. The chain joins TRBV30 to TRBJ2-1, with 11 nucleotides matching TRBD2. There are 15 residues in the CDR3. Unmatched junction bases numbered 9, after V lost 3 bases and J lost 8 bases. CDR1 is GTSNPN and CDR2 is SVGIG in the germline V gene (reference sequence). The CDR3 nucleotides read TGTGCCTGGAGGGTGAGTCTAGCGGGAGGCTATGAGCAGTTCTTC. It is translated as CAWRVSLAGGYEQFF.

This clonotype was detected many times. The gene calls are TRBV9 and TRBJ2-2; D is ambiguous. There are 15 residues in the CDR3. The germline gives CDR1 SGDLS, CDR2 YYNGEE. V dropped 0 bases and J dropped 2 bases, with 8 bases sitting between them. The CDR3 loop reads CASSVGQTNTGELFF. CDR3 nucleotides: TGTGCCAGCAGCGTAGGGCAGACCAACACCGGGGAGCTGTTTTTT. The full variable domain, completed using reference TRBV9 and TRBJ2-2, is DSGVTQTPKHLITATGQRVTLRCSPRSGDLSVYWYQQSLDQGLQFLIQYYNGEERAKGNILERFSAQQFPDLHSELNLSSLELGDSALYFCASSVGQTNTGELFFGEGSRLTVL.